Listed here are 26 T cell receptor beta chains from one sample, sequenced in a study of blood T cell repertoires in COVID-19. Sequencing used immunoSEQ multiplex PCR; TCRdb keeps in-frame clones, though not all of them. The sample has some 93,000 clones; about 86% are singletons. The sequenced material came from peripheral blood. These receptors were collected from a man between 60 and 70 years old with acute or convalescent COVID-19.

This chain connects TRBV3-1 (or the pseudogene TRBV3-2) to TRBJ2-7; TRBD2 matches at 9 bases. Unmatched junction bases numbered 5, after V lost 7 bases and J lost 4 bases. This CDR3 is 13 amino acids long. Germline V gene data show CDR1 as LGHDT and CDR2 as YNNKEL (reference sequence). The CDR3, as DNA: TGTGCCAGCACGACTAGCGGTATTTACGAGCAGTACTTC. It is translated as CASTTSGIYEQYF.

The count of this clone is one. V usage is TRBV6-2 or TRBV6-3 and J usage is TRBJ1-5, with 8 bases that match TRBD1. The CDR3 is made up of 15 amino acids. The J segment lost 5 bases and the V segment lost 0 bases, leaving 3 bases of the junction unmatched. Germline-derived CDR1 and CDR2 are MNHEY and SVGEGT. CDR3 region: CASSYSQGAYQPQHF. The CDR3 DNA reads as TGTGCCAGCAGTTACTCTCAGGGGGCTTATCAGCCCCAGCATTTT.

The J gene is TRBJ1-1, the V gene TRBV27; the D is unclear. The germline V gene encodes CDR1 MNHEY and CDR2 SMNVEV (reference sequence). The ends were cut back, 1 base at V and 4 bases at J, with 10 bases in the middle. The CDR3 spans 14 residues. The CDR3 sequence is CASSLLGESTEAFF. For the CDR3, the DNA is TGTGCCAGCAGTTTATTAGGAGAAAGCACTGAAGCTTTCTTT.

The chain links TRBV6-1 to TRBJ1-2; 11 nucleotides agree with TRBD1. The V gene end was trimmed by 4 bases and the J gene end by 4 bases; junction bases not matched to a gene: 8. CDR1 is MNHNS and CDR2 is SASEGT in the germline V gene. The CDR3 sequence is 16 residues long. The CDR3 DNA is TGTGCCAGCAGTGTTGGACAGGGGGCGGGAAGCTATGGCTACACCTTC. Its protein is CASSVGQGAGSYGYTF.

V usage is TRBV12-3 or TRBV12-4 and J usage is TRBJ1-2, with D possibly matching TRBD1 (5 bases). Trimming took off 7 bases at V and 0 bases at J, with 9 bases between the two ends. The CDR3 runs to 13 residues. CDR3 nucleotides: TGTGCCAGCAATGACAGAACTAACTATGGCTACACCTTC. It translates to CASNDRTNYGYTF.

This rearrangement joins TRBV30 to TRBJ2-1, with D unclear. From germline, CDR1 is GTSNPN and CDR2 SVGIG (reference sequence). Trimming took off 2 bases at V and 0 bases at J, with 2 bases between the two ends. This CDR3 has 12 residues. CDR3 sequence reads: CAWSLSYNEQFF. The CDR3 DNA reads TGTGCCTGGAGTCTCTCCTACAATGAGCAGTTCTTC.

V is TRBV5-5 and J is TRBJ2-1, with 7 bases lining up with TRBD2. Germline CDR1 SGHKS, CDR2 YYEKEE (reference sequence). V trimming: 4 bases; J trimming: 6 bases; junction bases outside the gene matches: 19. The length of the CDR3 is 18 residues. The CDR3 nucleotides are TGTGCCAGCAGCCGGGGCTTGGGGGGGATCCAAAGACCCAATGAGCAGTTCTTC. This gives the protein CASSRGLGGIQRPNEQFF.

This clone has ten or more counts. The chain carries TRBV4-2 and TRBJ2-7; 8 bases fit TRBD2. Germline V gene sequence: CDR1 LGHNA, CDR2 YNFKEQ. V gave up 4 bases and J gave up 6 bases; unmatched junction bases: 2. The CDR3 has 12 amino acids. CDR3 nucleotides: TGTGCCAGCAGCCTAGCGGGACTCGAGCAGTACTTC. It codes for CASSLAGLEQYF.

This chain links TRBV27 with TRBJ1-2; tentative D call: TRBD1 (6 bases). V lost 4 bases and J 2 bases, leaving 17 bases between the germline ends. Germline loops: CDR1 MNHEY, CDR2 SMNVEV (reference sequence). This CDR3 is built from 16 residues. DNA of the CDR3: TGTGCCAGCAGTTCCGGGGGGCGCGGTTTAAACTATGGCTACACCTTC. Amino acids: CASSSGGRGLNYGYTF.

The chain recombines TRBV6-5 with TRBJ2-7; 7 bases map to TRBD1. Losses at the gene ends were 5 bases for V and 3 bases for J; bases not matched to a gene: 4. This CDR3 is 13 amino acids long. The germline V gene encodes CDR1 MNHEY and CDR2 SVGAGI. Here the CDR3 DNA reads TGTGCCAGCAGTCAGGGACAGATCTACGAGCAGTACTTC. Residues: CASSQGQIYEQYF.

This chain connects TRBV5-1 to TRBJ2-7; 7 bases agree with TRBD2. CDR3 length: 15 residues. V gave up 0 bases and J gave up 0 bases; unmatched junction bases: 3. Per germline, CDR1 SGHRS and CDR2 YFSETQ. The CDR3 spells CASSLEAGHSYEQYF. CDR3 DNA sequence: TGCGCCAGCAGCTTGGAAGCGGGGCACTCCTACGAGCAGTACTTC.

The chain couples TRBV5-6 to TRBJ2-6; no definite D call. With 1 base removed from V and 2 bases from J, the gap between germline ends came to 7 bases. The germline V gene has CDR1 SGHDT and CDR2 YYEEEE. CDR3 size: 15 residues. CDR3 coding DNA: TGTGCCAGCAGCTTGTTTGGAGCTGGGGCCAACGTCCTGACTTTC. Translation gives CASSLFGAGANVLTF.

The V and J genes are TRBV27 and TRBJ2-1; 11 bases map to TRBD2. This CDR3 is built from 16 residues. The V gene end was trimmed by 6 bases and the J gene end by 9 bases; junction bases not matched to a gene: 13. Germline V gives CDR1 MNHEY, CDR2 SMNVEV (reference sequence). CDR3 coding DNA: TGTGCCAGCAGACCACAACTAGCGGGGGCCTCAGGTGAGCAGTTCTTC. Its protein is CASRPQLAGASGEQFF.

V gene TRBV7-9 combines with J gene TRBJ1-1, with D possibly matching TRBD1 (5 bases). The length of the CDR3 is 16 residues. The germline gives CDR1 SEHNR, CDR2 FQNEAQ (reference sequence). V lost 4 bases and J lost 0, with 15 bases in between. CDR3 DNA sequence: TGTGCCAGCAGCTACCCCACGGGGGGGTTGAACACTGAAGCTTTCTTT. This gives the protein CASSYPTGGLNTEAFF. The whole variable domain, filled in from reference TRBV7-9 and TRBJ1-1, reads DTGVSQNPRHKITKRGQNVTFRCDPISEHNRLYWYRQTLGQGPEFLTYFQNEAQLEKSRLLSDRFSAERPKGSFSTLEIQRTEQGDSAMYLCASSYPTGGLNTEAFFGQGTRLTVV.

V gene TRBV2 combines with J gene TRBJ1-1; 7 nucleotides match TRBD1. The CDR3 runs 13 residues. CDR1 is SNHLY and CDR2 is FYNNEI in the germline V gene. Losses at the gene ends were 8 bases for V and 6 bases for J; bases not matched to a gene: 9. CDR3 sequence reads: CASGQVRTSEAFF. Here the CDR3 DNA reads TGTGCCAGCGGACAGGTACGAACCTCTGAAGCTTTCTTT.

CDR3 DNA sequence: TGTGCCAGCAGTGGAGCCAGGGGGACCCAGCCCCAGCATTTT. This encodes CASSGARGTQPQHF. The chain recombines TRBV6-1 with TRBJ1-5; the match to TRBD1 covers 7 bases. Germline CDR1 is MNHNS and CDR2 is SASEGT. J was trimmed by 7 bases and V by 4 bases; bases with no gene match: 7. This CDR3 spans 14 amino acids.

This clone was recorded a few times. For the CDR3, the DNA is TGTGCCAGCAGTTCAGTTAGCAGTGAAGCTTTCTTT. Amino acids: CASSSVSSEAFF. The chain joins TRBV28 to TRBJ1-1; the D is unclear. CDR3 length: 12 amino acids. Germline loops: CDR1 MDHEN, CDR2 SYDVKM. Trimming removed 4 bases at V and 7 bases at J, with 10 bases between.

This clone was seen a single time. This sequence joins TRBV3-1 (or the pseudogene TRBV3-2) and TRBJ2-1, with 8 positions matching TRBD2. CDR1 and CDR2 (germline): LGHDT, YNNKEL (reference sequence). After removal of 6 bases from V and 0 bases from J, the junction contained 4 bases not matched to a gene. This CDR3 is 15 amino acids long. Here the CDR3 reads CASRYSGISYNEQFF. The CDR3 bases are TGTGCCAGCAGGTATAGCGGGATCTCCTACAATGAGCAGTTCTTC.

The chain couples TRBV28 to TRBJ2-1, with D perhaps TRBD2 (5 bases). CDR3 size: 11 residues. The V gene lost 6 bases and the J gene lost 12 bases, with 12 bases spanning the gap. CDR1 and CDR2 (germline): MDHEN, SYDVKM. Written as DNA, the CDR3 is TGTGCCAGCAGCGACTCTAGCCTGCAGTTCTTC. It is translated as CASSDSSLQFF.

CDR3 coding DNA: TGTGCCAGCAGCAAATATAGCAATCAGCCCCAGCATTTT. Protein product: CASSKYSNQPQHF. The genes are TRBV6-2 or TRBV6-3 and TRBJ1-5; D call uncertain. The CDR3 length is 13 residues. CDR1 and CDR2 from the germline V gene are MNHEY and SVGEGT. Between the trimmed V and J ends, which lost 6 bases and 0 bases, there was a span of 6 bases.

CDR3 nucleotide sequence: TGTGCCAGCAGCGTCGTTAACACTGAAGCTTTCTTT. Translation: CASSVVNTEAFF. This chain joins TRBV5-6 and TRBJ1-1, with D hard to call. The CDR3 spans 12 residues. Trimming took off 4 bases at V and 2 bases at J, with 6 bases between the two ends. The germline CDR1 and CDR2 sequences are SGHDT and YYEEEE.

This clone was detected a few times. The rearrangement joins TRBV19 to TRBJ2-1; the match to TRBD2 covers 9 bases. The CDR3 length is 19 residues. Germline lookup yields CDR1 LNHDA and CDR2 SQIVND (reference sequence). Trimming took 2 bases from V and 0 from J; bases not matched to a gene: 11. The CDR3 spells CASSISASGAYSSYNEQFF. The CDR3 nucleotides read TGTGCCAGTAGTATAAGCGCTAGCGGGGCATATAGCTCCTACAATGAGCAGTTCTTC. Full variable domain (rest looked up from reference TRBV19 and TRBJ2-1): DGGITQSPKYLFRKEGQNVTLSCEQNLNHDAMYWYRQDPGQGLRLIYYSQIVNDFQKGDIAEGYSVSREKKESFPLTVTSAQKNPTAFYLCASSISASGAYSSYNEQFFGPGTRLTVL.

In its sample, this clone was seen once. This chain connects TRBV6-6 to TRBJ1-2, with TRBD1 identical over 11 bases. Losses at the gene ends were 6 bases for V and 7 bases for J; bases not matched to a gene: 13. The CDR3 is made up of 16 amino acids. CDR1 and CDR2 from the germline V gene are MNHNY and SVGAGI (reference sequence). The CDR3: CASSLTRGTGGGGYTF. The CDR3 DNA is TGTGCCAGCAGCCTAACGCGGGGGACAGGGGGTGGTGGCTACACCTTC.

V and J are TRBV5-6 and TRBJ1-2, with D possibly being TRBD1 (6 bases). Trimming shortened V by 4 bases and J by 4 bases, and 11 bases separated the two germline ends. Looked up from germline, CDR1 is SGHDT and CDR2 is YYEEEE. The CDR3 totals 13 residues. CDR3 in amino acids: CASSTGQSYGYTF. DNA of the CDR3: TGTGCCAGCAGCACCGGACAGAGCTATGGCTACACCTTC.

This clone came up a few times. The CDR3 bases are TGTGCCAGCAGTCAAACAGGGGGCGATGGCTACACCTTC. This sequence encodes CASSQTGGDGYTF. V is TRBV6-2 or TRBV6-3 and J is TRBJ1-2; 9 bases align to TRBD1. CDR1 and CDR2 from the germline V gene are MNHEY and SVGEGT. The CDR3 consists of 13 residues. V lost 5 bases, J lost 6 bases, and 4 bases stayed unmatched.

The V call is TRBV21-1, the J call TRBJ2-1; the table assigns TRBD2, which was not confirmed against the DNA. TRBV21-1 is assigned pseudogene status. This CDR3 is 19 amino acids long. CDR3 protein: CASSKEKGLAGSSYNEQFF. CDR3 sequence (DNA): TGTGCCAGCAGCAAAGAGAAGGGGCTAGCGGGGAGCTCCTACAATGAGCAGTTCTTC.